What follows are 14 T cell receptor beta chains derived from one specimen sequenced in a study of naive and memory T cell subsets. An equimolar mix of two oligonucleotides served as the beta constant-region primer for TRBC1 and TRBC2. Ligated cDNA was amplified by four rounds of PCR with nested alpha and beta constant-region primers and SP2. TCRdb re-called the UMI-ligation and nested PCR reads through MiXCR, storing one row per CDR3 protein. The table shows some 22,000 distinct CDR3 sequences, with 7% to 9% occurring only once. Sequenced: central memory CD8+ T cells from blood. These receptors were obtained from a human donor in good health.

By share of the sample, this clonotype is medium-sized. The V gene is TRBV12-3 or TRBV12-4, the J gene TRBJ2-1; D is possibly TRBD2 (5 bases). CDR3 size: 13 residues. V lost 3 bases, J lost 4 bases, and 7 bases lay in between. The CDR3 loop reads CASSFGGYNEQFF. CDR3 DNA sequence: TGTGCCAGCAGTTTCGGAGGATACAATGAGCAGTTCTTC.

This clonotype was seen at least ten times. The V gene is TRBV21-1, the J gene TRBJ2-7; TRBD2, as called in the table, went unchecked against the DNA. TRBV21-1 is annotated as a pseudogene. The CDR3 contains 16 residues. The CDR3 region has the DNA TGTGCCAGCAGCAAAGGAGTGGCGCGGGATAGCTACGAGCAGTACTTC. This gives the protein CASSKGVARDSYEQYF.

This clonotype was recorded at least ten times. This chain links TRBV7-6 with TRBJ2-7; D gene uncertain. The CDR3 spans 14 residues. The germline V gene has CDR1 SGHVS and CDR2 FNYEAQ. V dropped 1 base and J dropped 5 bases, with 12 bases sitting between them. CDR3 bases: TGTGCCAGCAGCTTAGAAGTGGGGATGAACGAGCAGTACTTC. Protein: CASSLEVGMNEQYF. The complete variable domain, with remaining parts taken from reference TRBV7-6 and TRBJ2-7, reads GAGVSQSPRYKVTKRGQDVALRCDPISGHVSLYWYRQALGQGPEFLTYFNYEAQQDKSGLPNDRFSAERPEGSISTLTIQRTEQRDSAMYRCASSLEVGMNEQYFGPGTRLTVT.

The chain carries TRBV19 and TRBJ2-5; tentatively, D is TRBD1 (5 bases). The CDR3 sequence is 15 residues long. The germline gives CDR1 LNHDA, CDR2 SQIVND (reference sequence). Trimming took 1 base from V and 2 from J, leaving 11 bases between them. CDR3 bases: TGTGCCAGTAGTATAGGTCAGGGAATGCAAGAGACCCAGTACTTC. Translation: CASSIGQGMQETQYF.

At least ten counts were recorded for this clonotype. The J gene is TRBJ2-1, the V gene TRBV4-2; 7 positions agree with TRBD2. After removal of 4 bases from V and 6 bases from J, the junction contained 15 bases not matched to a gene. Germline V gene data show CDR1 as LGHNA and CDR2 as YNFKEQ. The length of the CDR3 is 17 residues. This CDR3 is CASSPHGSGTASNEQFF. The CDR3 DNA is TGTGCCAGCAGCCCCCATGGGAGCGGGACGGCAAGCAATGAGCAGTTCTTC.

Many counts were recorded for this clonotype. The genes are TRBV15 and TRBJ2-1, with D possibly being TRBD1 (5 bases). CDR1 is LNHNV, CDR2 YYDKDF, per germline (reference sequence). V lost 1 base and J lost 5, with 15 bases in between. The CDR3 consists of 16 residues. For the CDR3, the DNA is TGTGCCACCAGCAGAGCCTTTCCAGGGCAAAACAATGAGCAGTTCTTC. This sequence encodes CATSRAFPGQNNEQFF.

This clonotype was observed many times. The rearrangement uses TRBV4-1 and TRBJ2-1; D is unresolved. V lost 0 bases to trimming and J lost 4 bases, with 13 bases between them. Germline CDR1 is MGHRA and CDR2 is YSYEKL. The CDR3 extends over 16 amino acids. DNA of the CDR3: TGCGCCAGCAGCCAAGAGGGAACAGTAGATTACAATGAGCAGTTCTTC. It encodes CASSQEGTVDYNEQFF.

This clonotype has a handful of counts. The chain is built from TRBV9 and TRBJ1-2; D call uncertain. Germline V lookup: CDR1 SGDLS, CDR2 YYNGEE. This CDR3 is built from 12 residues. Between the trimmed V and J ends, which lost 0 bases and 4 bases, there was a span of 4 bases. CDR3 loop: CASSVAPYGYTF. DNA of the CDR3: TGTGCCAGCAGCGTAGCACCCTATGGCTACACCTTC.

This clonotype was recorded a few times. This chain connects TRBV20-1 to TRBJ2-7, with D maybe TRBD2 (7 bases). Trimming cost V 4 bases and J 5 bases, with 12 bases left between them. The CDR3 loop spans 12 amino acids. Per germline, CDR1 DFQATT and CDR2 SNEGSKA (reference sequence). CDR3 in DNA: TGCAGTGCTACCGCGGGGGCCGACGAGCAGTACTTC. The encoded protein is CSATAGADEQYF.

J is TRBJ1-5 and V is TRBV19, with 9 positions matching TRBD1. Germline-derived CDR1 and CDR2 are LNHDA and SQIVND (reference sequence). This CDR3 spans 13 amino acids. The V gene end was trimmed by 10 bases and the J gene end by 4 bases; junction bases not matched to a gene: 5. Here the CDR3 DNA reads TGTGCCACAGTAGGGACAGGGAATCAGCCCCAGCATTTT. It translates to CATVGTGNQPQHF.

This clonotype was counted between two and nine times. The chain is built from TRBV12-3 or TRBV12-4 and TRBJ1-2, with D hard to call. This CDR3 is 13 amino acids long. Trimming removed 7 bases at V and 8 bases at J, with 17 bases between. The CDR3 reads CASTLGGSGGYTF. CDR3 nucleotides: TGTGCCAGCACCTTGGGAGGGTCGGGCGGCTACACCTTC.

This clonotype was seen only a few times. V usage is TRBV28 and J usage is TRBJ1-1; weak D call: TRBD1 (5 bases). V was pared by 9 bases and J by 2 bases, with 10 bases between. This CDR3 is built from 12 residues. The germline V gene has CDR1 MDHEN and CDR2 SYDVKM. CDR3 in amino acids: CASRGRNTEAFF. As DNA, the CDR3 is TGTGCCAGTAGGGGACGTAACACTGAAGCTTTCTTT.

This clonotype was recorded a few times. The V gene is TRBV5-5, the J gene TRBJ2-5, with a weak D call TRBD1 (8 bases). The ends were cut back, 3 bases at V and 4 bases at J, with 13 bases in the middle. Germline CDR1 reads SGHKS; CDR2 reads YYEKEE (reference sequence). The CDR3 loop spans 14 amino acids. CDR3 coding DNA: TGTGCCAGCAGCTACAGGGGGGGGTTAGAGACCCAGTACTTC. This encodes CASSYRGGLETQYF.

This clonotype was seen a handful of times. V is TRBV6-1 and J is TRBJ2-2; the match to TRBD2 covers 15 bases. The CDR3 runs 15 residues. The junction had 0 bases not matched to a gene; V was cut back by 6 bases and J by 4 bases. The V gene's germline CDR1 is MNHNS and CDR2 SASEGT. CDR3 bases: TGTGCCAGCAGGGGACTAGCGGGAGGCACCGGGGAGCTGTTTTTT. This codes for CASRGLAGGTGELFF.